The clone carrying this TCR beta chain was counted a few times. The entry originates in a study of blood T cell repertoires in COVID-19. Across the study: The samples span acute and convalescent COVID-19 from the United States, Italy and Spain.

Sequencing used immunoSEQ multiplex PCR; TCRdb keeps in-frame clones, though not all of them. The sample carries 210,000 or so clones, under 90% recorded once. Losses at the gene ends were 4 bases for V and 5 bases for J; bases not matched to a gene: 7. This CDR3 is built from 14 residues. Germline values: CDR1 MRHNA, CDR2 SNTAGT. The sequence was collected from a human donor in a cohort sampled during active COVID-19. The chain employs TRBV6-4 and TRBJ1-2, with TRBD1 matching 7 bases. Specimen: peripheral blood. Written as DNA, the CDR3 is TGTGCCAGCAGTGTAGGGACAGAAGGATATGGCTACACCTTC. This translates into CASSVGTEGYGYTF.